A single sample gave rise to the 30 T cell receptor beta chains below, sequenced in a study of cytomegalovirus exposure and HLA in healthy donors. PCR used 60 Vbeta primers and 13 Jbeta primers. Assay: immunoSEQ multiplex PCR; the TCRdb copy retains only in-frame clones and omits some. The sample has about 200,000 clones, about 82% seen once. Sequencing was performed on PBMCs. These receptors were taken from a man aged 30 to 45 in good health and CMV-seronegative.

This clone was seen only once. For the CDR3, the DNA is TGTGCCAGCAGTCAAACAGGGGAGAGGGAGACCCAGTACTTC. It is translated as CASSQTGERETQYF. The V call is TRBV6-5, the J call TRBJ2-5; 7 bases are shared with TRBD1. Per germline, CDR1 MNHEY and CDR2 SVGAGI. The CDR3 is made up of 14 amino acids. After removal of 5 bases from V and 5 bases from J, the junction contained 8 bases not matched to a gene.

In DNA, the CDR3 is TGCAGTGCCGAGAGGGAGGATGGCTACACCTTC. Translated, it gives CSAEREDGYTF. The chain combines TRBV20-1 with TRBJ1-2; no clear D gene. CDR1 DFQATT and CDR2 SNEGSKA come from the germline V gene (reference sequence). The CDR3 spans 11 residues. V dropped 6 bases and J dropped 6 bases, with 11 bases sitting between them.

This chain joins TRBV7-3 and TRBJ2-2; possible D gene TRBD2, 6 bases. The V end was cut by 1 base, the J end by 0 bases, with 9 bases between. Germline CDR1 and CDR2: SGHTA and FQGTGA. CDR3 length: 16 amino acids. CDR3 region: CASSLRGTSNTGELFF. CDR3 in DNA: TGTGCCAGCAGCTTAAGGGGGACTTCGAACACCGGGGAGCTGTTTTTT.

The CDR3 DNA follows: TGTGCCAGCAGCCTGAACCCCGGGACAGGGGCGAGAAATACGCAGTATTTT. Its translation: CASSLNPGTGARNTQYF. This chain uses TRBV5-4 with TRBJ2-3; 10 bases align to TRBD1. Per the germline V gene, CDR1 is SGHNT and CDR2 is YYREEE (reference sequence). The J segment lost 7 bases and the V segment lost 4 bases, leaving 15 bases of the junction unmatched. The CDR3 contains 17 residues.

The gene calls are TRBV9 and TRBJ1-1; D ambiguous. This CDR3 has 16 amino acids. The V gene lost 0 bases and the J gene lost 0 bases, with 12 bases spanning the gap. CDR1 is SGDLS, CDR2 YYNGEE, per germline. CDR3 coding DNA: TGTGCCAGCAGCGTAGGAGGGAACAATATGAACACTGAAGCTTTCTTT. Its translation is CASSVGGNNMNTEAFF.

This clone was counted between two and nine times. V and J are TRBV19 and TRBJ1-2, with D maybe TRBD1 (6 bases). Trimming cost V 3 bases and J 4 bases, with 12 bases left between them. Germline V gene sequence: CDR1 LNHDA, CDR2 SQIVND (reference sequence). The CDR3 contains 14 residues. The CDR3 is CASSILGGRYGYTF. CDR3 sequence (DNA): TGTGCCAGTAGTATCCTAGGGGGACGCTATGGCTACACCTTC. The complete variable domain, with remaining parts taken from reference TRBV19 and TRBJ1-2, reads DGGITQSPKYLFRKEGQNVTLSCEQNLNHDAMYWYRQDPGQGLRLIYYSQIVNDFQKGDIAEGYSVSREKKESFPLTVTSAQKNPTAFYLCASSILGGRYGYTFGSGTRLTVV.

V is TRBV9 and J is TRBJ2-7; D unresolved. The germline gives CDR1 SGDLS, CDR2 YYNGEE. Trimming removed 4 bases from V and 7 bases from J, with 15 bases in between. The CDR3 has 13 amino acids. The CDR3 sequence is CASSPASVGEQYF. The CDR3 DNA follows: TGTGCCAGCAGCCCAGCGTCGGTCGGGGAGCAGTACTTC.

This clone was recorded once. The gene calls are TRBV7-9 and TRBJ1-4, with no clear D. Trimming cost V 1 base and J 5 bases, with 8 bases left between them. In germline, CDR1 is SEHNR, CDR2 FQNEAQ (reference sequence). There are 14 residues in the CDR3. CDR3 sequence (DNA): TGTGCCAGCAGCTTAGGGGAGGCGAATGAAAAACTGTTTTTT. This codes for CASSLGEANEKLFF.

The CDR3 here is CASSLEGMGQGLTGELFF. As DNA, the CDR3 is TGCGCCAGCAGCTTGGAGGGGATGGGACAGGGGCTCACCGGGGAGCTGTTTTTT. The V and J genes are TRBV5-1 and TRBJ2-2, with 10 bases identical to TRBD1. CDR3 length: 18 amino acids. The J segment lost 4 bases and the V segment lost 0 bases, leaving 9 bases of the junction unmatched. Germline V lookup: CDR1 SGHRS, CDR2 YFSETQ.

This chain uses TRBV7-8 with TRBJ1-1; tentatively, D is TRBD1 (6 bases). V was clipped by 1 base and J by 0 bases, with 12 bases between them. The length of the CDR3 is 16 residues. CDR1 and CDR2 from the germline V gene are SGHVS and FQNEAQ. The CDR3 reads CASSLEAGVLNTEAFF. The CDR3 nucleotides are TGTGCCAGCAGCTTAGAGGCAGGGGTCTTGAACACTGAAGCTTTCTTT.

The table lists this clone with a few counts. V usage is TRBV6-6 and J usage is TRBJ1-2; 9 bases match TRBD1. Germline lookup yields CDR1 MNHNY and CDR2 SVGAGI (reference sequence). This CDR3 has 14 amino acids. The V and J ends lost 7 bases and 9 bases, in that order; junction bases with no gene match: 12. CDR3 amino acids: CASTLGQGWWSYTF. The CDR3 DNA reads TGTGCCAGCACCCTCGGACAGGGGTGGTGGAGCTACACCTTC.

This sequence joins TRBV7-9 and TRBJ2-1; 7 bases agree with TRBD2. This CDR3 spans 16 amino acids. J gave up 6 bases and V 2 bases, and 10 bases lay outside the gene matches. In germline, CDR1 is SEHNR, CDR2 FQNEAQ (reference sequence). The CDR3 sequence: CASSLSPLVAGNEQFF. CDR3 sequence (DNA): TGTGCCAGCAGCTTATCTCCTTTAGTAGCGGGCAATGAGCAGTTCTTC.

V usage is TRBV15 and J usage is TRBJ2-7, with 7 bases that match TRBD1. The CDR3 is 14 amino acids. CDR1 LNHNV and CDR2 YYDKDF come from the germline V gene (reference sequence). After removal of 3 bases from V and 0 bases from J, the junction contained 2 bases not matched to a gene. CDR3 in DNA: TGTGCCACCAGCAGGGACAGGAGCTCCTACGAGCAGTACTTC. This codes for CATSRDRSSYEQYF.

This clone has more than one count but fewer than ten. CDR3 nucleotide sequence: TGCGCCAGCAGCGGCTCAGGGGTCTACGAGCAGTACTTC. It is translated as CASSGSGVYEQYF. The chain joins TRBV5-1 to TRBJ2-7; D may be TRBD1 (6 bases). V was pared by 4 bases and J by 3 bases, with 11 bases between. CDR3 size: 13 residues. Germline CDR1 is SGHRS and CDR2 is YFSETQ.

The chain uses TRBV11-2 and TRBJ1-1; D is undetermined. Deletions cut 5 bases from V and 5 bases from J, with 9 bases between. CDR3 length equals 12 residues. Germline-derived CDR1 and CDR2 are SGHAT and FQNNGV. CDR3 amino acids: CASSVPSTEAFF. The CDR3 nucleotides are TGTGCCAGCAGCGTCCCCTCGACTGAAGCTTTCTTT.

This sequence joins TRBV6-1 and TRBJ2-5, with 8 bases identical to TRBD1. The CDR3 extends over 15 amino acids. In germline, CDR1 is MNHNS, CDR2 SASEGT. Losses at the gene ends were 3 bases for V and 7 bases for J; bases not matched to a gene: 10. The CDR3 sequence is CASSESRGRAGTQYF. In DNA, the CDR3 is TGTGCCAGCAGTGAGTCCAGGGGGCGCGCAGGGACCCAGTACTTC.

The chain recombines TRBV19 with TRBJ2-5; 8 nucleotides agree with TRBD2. With 8 bases clipped from V and 5 bases from J, the junction kept 13 bases outside the gene matches. CDR3 length: 15 amino acids. Germline assignment: CDR1 LNHDA and CDR2 SQIVND (reference sequence). The CDR3 sequence is CASGTKRGTLETQYF. In nucleotides, the CDR3 is TGTGCCAGTGGGACCAAGCGGGGGACATTGGAGACCCAGTACTTC.

This chain connects TRBV9 to TRBJ1-6; 10 bases align to TRBD1. This CDR3 region has 15 residues. CDR1 is SGDLS, CDR2 YYNGEE, per germline. Germline trimming cut 7 bases from V and 9 bases from J; bases unmatched to any gene: 10. CDR3 sequence reads: CASSPSGQGTSPLHF. CDR3 bases: TGTGCCAGCTCACCCTCGGGACAGGGGACTTCACCCCTCCACTTT.

The V and J genes are TRBV18 and TRBJ2-5; weak D call: TRBD2 (6 bases). V shed 4 bases and J shed 2 bases, with 14 bases lying between them. Germline CDR1 reads KGHSH; CDR2 reads LQKENI. The CDR3 runs 15 residues. CDR3 coding DNA: TGTGCCAGCTCACAAGCGCGGGGTCATCAAGAGACCCAGTACTTC. Its translation is CASSQARGHQETQYF.

The gene calls are TRBV15 and TRBJ2-5; 7 nucleotides match TRBD1. Germline V gene sequence: CDR1 LNHNV, CDR2 YYDKDF (reference sequence). The length of the CDR3 is 16 residues. With 0 bases clipped from V and 5 bases from J, the junction kept 9 bases outside the gene matches. This chain's CDR3 is CATSRDVKGAVETQYF. The DNA for the CDR3 is TGTGCCACCAGCAGAGATGTGAAGGGGGCCGTCGAGACCCAGTACTTC.

V is TRBV11-2 and J is TRBJ2-1, with TRBD1 matching over 7 bases. Unmatched junction bases numbered 10, after V lost 5 bases and J lost 6 bases. In germline, CDR1 is SGHAT, CDR2 FQNNGV. The CDR3 length is 15 residues. For the CDR3, the DNA is TGTGCCAGCAGCCGGGACAGTCTCGGGCTCAATGAGCAGTTCTTC. Encoded protein: CASSRDSLGLNEQFF.

The CDR3 DNA reads TGTGCCAGCAGGAGCCTTGAGGGGCAGTTCTTC. This translates into CASRSLEGQFF. The chain employs TRBV6-6 and TRBJ2-1; D is possibly TRBD2 (5 bases). CDR3 length: 11 amino acids. CDR1 and CDR2 from the germline V gene are MNHNY and SVGAGI (reference sequence). Trimming stripped 6 bases from V and 12 bases from J, with 12 bases between.

This chain connects TRBV5-6 to TRBJ1-2; TRBD1 agrees at 7 bases. Germline CDR1 SGHDT, CDR2 YYEEEE. CDR3 length: 16 residues. V shed 2 bases and J 4 bases; nucleotides not matched to a gene: 11. CDR3 amino acids: CASSFGDSIAFYGYTF. DNA of the CDR3: TGTGCCAGCAGCTTTGGGGACAGCATTGCCTTCTATGGCTACACCTTC.

The CDR3 DNA reads as TGTGCCAGCAGCTTAGGAACCCCAGGGGGACCTGAAGCTTTCTTT. Its protein product is CASSLGTPGGPEAFF. The gene calls are TRBV7-9 and TRBJ1-1; 7 bases align to TRBD1. The germline V gene encodes CDR1 SEHNR and CDR2 FQNEAQ (reference sequence). This CDR3 is built from 15 residues. With V trimmed by 1 base and J by 6 bases, 8 bases remained unmatched.

The V and J genes are TRBV7-8 and TRBJ2-2; D is perhaps TRBD2 (5 bases). This CDR3 has 17 amino acids. Between the trimmed V and J ends, which lost 2 bases and 1 base, there was a span of 14 bases. CDR1 and CDR2 (germline): SGHVS, FQNEAQ. For the CDR3, the DNA is TGTGCCAGCAGCTTAACGAAAAGAGCGGTGAACACCGGGGAGCTGTTTTTT. It codes for CASSLTKRAVNTGELFF.

CDR3 residues: CASSEGRGPTDTQYF. CDR3 sequence (DNA): TGTGCCAGCAGTGAGGGGCGGGGGCCCACAGATACGCAGTATTTT. This rearrangement joins TRBV2 to TRBJ2-3; maybe TRBD2 (7 bases). The CDR3 extends over 15 amino acids. With 3 bases removed from V and 2 bases from J, the gap between germline ends came to 12 bases. Germline V gives CDR1 SNHLY, CDR2 FYNNEI.

This rearrangement joins TRBV6-6 to TRBJ2-5; D possibly corresponds to TRBD2 (5 bases). CDR1 and CDR2 from the germline V gene are MNHNY and SVGAGI (reference sequence). This CDR3 spans 13 amino acids. V gave up 5 bases and J gave up 5 bases, with 12 bases separating them. CDR3 in DNA: TGTGCCAGCAGTCGCGGGCCGGGGGAGACCCAGTACTTC. Protein product: CASSRGPGETQYF.

This clone was detected a few times. The rearrangement uses TRBV27 and TRBJ2-1; the match to TRBD2 covers 10 bases. This CDR3 has 16 amino acids. Germline V gene data show CDR1 as MNHEY and CDR2 as SMNVEV (reference sequence). The J segment lost 7 bases and the V segment lost 4 bases, leaving 10 bases of the junction unmatched. The CDR3 nucleotides read TGTGCCAGCAGTTCCGAACAGCGGGGGGGCCGGAATGAGCAGTTCTTC. Amino acid sequence: CASSSEQRGGRNEQFF.

The chain uses TRBV6-5 and TRBJ1-1, with D tentatively TRBD1 (6 bases). The CDR3 is made up of 15 amino acids. V was pared by 0 bases and J by 4 bases, with 12 bases between. Germline loops: CDR1 MNHEY, CDR2 SVGAGI. In DNA, the CDR3 is TGTGCCAGCAGTTACTCAGCCCAGGGGATCACTGAAGCTTTCTTT. Protein sequence: CASSYSAQGITEAFF.

The V call is TRBV5-1, the J call TRBJ2-3; TRBD2 agrees at 9 bases. J was trimmed by 6 bases and V by 7 bases; bases with no gene match: 3. CDR3 length: 12 amino acids. CDR1 SGHRS and CDR2 YFSETQ come from the germline V gene. The CDR3 DNA is TGCGCCAGCGCGGGGGGGCTGGATACGCAGTATTTT. Protein product: CASAGGLDTQYF.